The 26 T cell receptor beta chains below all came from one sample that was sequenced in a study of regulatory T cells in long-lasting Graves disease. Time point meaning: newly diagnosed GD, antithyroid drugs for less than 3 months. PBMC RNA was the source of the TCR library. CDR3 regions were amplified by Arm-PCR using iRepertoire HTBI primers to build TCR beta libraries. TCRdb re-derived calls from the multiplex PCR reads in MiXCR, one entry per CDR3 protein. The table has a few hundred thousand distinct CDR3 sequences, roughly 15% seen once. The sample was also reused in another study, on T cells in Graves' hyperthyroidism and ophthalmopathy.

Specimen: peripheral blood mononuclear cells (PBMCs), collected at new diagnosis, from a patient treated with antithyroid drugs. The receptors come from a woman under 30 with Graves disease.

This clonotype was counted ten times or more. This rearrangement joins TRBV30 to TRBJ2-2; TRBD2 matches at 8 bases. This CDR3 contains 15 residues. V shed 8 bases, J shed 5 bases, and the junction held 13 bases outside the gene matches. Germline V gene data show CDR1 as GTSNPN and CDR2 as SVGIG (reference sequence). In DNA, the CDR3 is TGTGCCGGGAAATACGGGACTAGAGGTACCGGGGAGCTGTTTTTT. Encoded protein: CAGKYGTRGTGELFF.

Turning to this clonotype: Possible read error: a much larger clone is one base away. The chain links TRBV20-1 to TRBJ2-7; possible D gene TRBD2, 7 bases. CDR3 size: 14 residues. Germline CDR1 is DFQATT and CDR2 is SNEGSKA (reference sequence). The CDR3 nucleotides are TGCAGTGCAAAGGGGGGGTGGTCTAGTTACGAGCGGTACTTC. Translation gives CSAKGGWSSYERYF.

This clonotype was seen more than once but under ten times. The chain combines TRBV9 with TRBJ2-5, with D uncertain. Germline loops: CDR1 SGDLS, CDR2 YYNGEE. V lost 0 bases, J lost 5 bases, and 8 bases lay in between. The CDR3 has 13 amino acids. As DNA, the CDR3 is TGTGCCAGCAGCGTAGTGCCCCAGGAGACCCAGTACTTC. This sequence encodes CASSVVPQETQYF.

The CDR3 loop reads CSVANTHAYEQYF. The CDR3, as DNA: TGCAGCGTCGCAAATACACACGCCTACGAGCAGTACTTC. The rearrangement uses TRBV29-1 and TRBJ2-7; D gene ambiguous. This CDR3 region has 13 residues. V was clipped by 6 bases and J by 2 bases, with 14 bases between them. CDR1 SQVTM and CDR2 ANQGSEA come from the germline V gene.

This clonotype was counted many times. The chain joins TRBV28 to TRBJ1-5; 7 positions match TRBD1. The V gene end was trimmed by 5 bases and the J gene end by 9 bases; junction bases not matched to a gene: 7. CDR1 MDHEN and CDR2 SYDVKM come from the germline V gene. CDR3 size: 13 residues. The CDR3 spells CASSLGGLRPQHF. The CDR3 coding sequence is TGTGCCAGCAGTCTAGGGGGCCTAAGGCCCCAGCATTTT.

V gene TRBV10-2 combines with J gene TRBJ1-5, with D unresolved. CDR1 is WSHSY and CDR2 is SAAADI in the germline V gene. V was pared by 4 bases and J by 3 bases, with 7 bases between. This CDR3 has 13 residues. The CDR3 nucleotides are TGCGCCAGCAGTGTAACTCTCAATCAGCCCCAGCATTTT. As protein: CASSVTLNQPQHF.

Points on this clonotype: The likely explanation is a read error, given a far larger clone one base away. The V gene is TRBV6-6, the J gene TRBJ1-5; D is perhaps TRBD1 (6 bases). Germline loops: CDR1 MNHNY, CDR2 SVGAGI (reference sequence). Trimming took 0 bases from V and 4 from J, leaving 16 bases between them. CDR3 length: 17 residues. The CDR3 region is CASSYSTLDRQNQPQHF. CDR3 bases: TGTGCCAGCAGTTACTCGACATTGGACAGACAAAATCAGCCCCAGCATTTT.

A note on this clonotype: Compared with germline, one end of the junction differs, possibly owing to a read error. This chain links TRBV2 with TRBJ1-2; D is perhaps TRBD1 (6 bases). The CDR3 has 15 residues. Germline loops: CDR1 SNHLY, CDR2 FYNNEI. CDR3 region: CASTEAGQRNYGYTF. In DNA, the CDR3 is TGTGCCAGCACTGAAGCGGGACAAAGGAACTATGGCTACACCTTC.

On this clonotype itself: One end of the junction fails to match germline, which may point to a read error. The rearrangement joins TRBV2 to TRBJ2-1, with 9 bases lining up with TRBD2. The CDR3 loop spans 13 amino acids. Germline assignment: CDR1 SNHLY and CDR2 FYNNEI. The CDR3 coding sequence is TGTGCCAGCCGGACTAGCGCGGCAAGTGAGCGGTTCTTC. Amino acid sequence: CASRTSAASERFF.

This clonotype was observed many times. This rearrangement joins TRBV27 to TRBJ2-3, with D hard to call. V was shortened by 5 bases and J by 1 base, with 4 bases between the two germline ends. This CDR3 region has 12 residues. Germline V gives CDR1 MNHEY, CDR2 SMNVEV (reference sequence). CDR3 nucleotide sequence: TGTGCCAGCAGTAAGGGCACAGATACGCAGTATTTT. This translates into CASSKGTDTQYF.

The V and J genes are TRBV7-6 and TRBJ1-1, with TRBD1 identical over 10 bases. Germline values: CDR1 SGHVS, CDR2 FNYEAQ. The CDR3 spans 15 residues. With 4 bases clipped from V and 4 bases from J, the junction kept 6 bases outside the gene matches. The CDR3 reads CASSWGTGAPTEAFF. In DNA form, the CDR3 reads TGTGCCAGCAGCTGGGGGACAGGGGCTCCCACTGAAGCTTTCTTT.

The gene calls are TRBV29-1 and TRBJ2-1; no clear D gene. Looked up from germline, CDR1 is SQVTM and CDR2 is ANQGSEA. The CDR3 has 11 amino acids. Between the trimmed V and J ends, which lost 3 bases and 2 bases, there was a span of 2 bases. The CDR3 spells CSVETYNEQFF. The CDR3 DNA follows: TGCAGCGTTGAGACCTACAATGAGCAGTTCTTC.

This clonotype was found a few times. The CDR3 nucleotides read TGTGCCAGTAGTATTGAGGCCGGTGGGCAGCCCCAGCATTTT. This codes for CASSIEAGGQPQHF. V usage is TRBV19 and J usage is TRBJ1-5, with D unclear. The CDR3 has 14 amino acids. Germline loops: CDR1 LNHDA, CDR2 SQIVND (reference sequence). V dropped 3 bases and J dropped 7 bases, with 13 bases sitting between them.

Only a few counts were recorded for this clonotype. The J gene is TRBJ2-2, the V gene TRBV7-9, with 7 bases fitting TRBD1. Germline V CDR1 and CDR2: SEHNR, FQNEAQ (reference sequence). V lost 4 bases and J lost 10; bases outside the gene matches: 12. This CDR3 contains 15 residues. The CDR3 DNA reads TGTGCCAGCAGCTCGCCAGAGGGACAGTCTGCGGAGCTGTTTTTT. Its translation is CASSSPEGQSAELFF.

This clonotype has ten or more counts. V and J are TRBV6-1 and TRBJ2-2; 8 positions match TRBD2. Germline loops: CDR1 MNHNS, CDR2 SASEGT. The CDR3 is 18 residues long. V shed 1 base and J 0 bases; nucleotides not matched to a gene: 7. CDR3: CASSEVKVAGSNTGELFF. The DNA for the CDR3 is TGTGCCAGCAGTGAAGTGAAGGTAGCGGGGTCGAACACCGGGGAGCTGTTTTTT.

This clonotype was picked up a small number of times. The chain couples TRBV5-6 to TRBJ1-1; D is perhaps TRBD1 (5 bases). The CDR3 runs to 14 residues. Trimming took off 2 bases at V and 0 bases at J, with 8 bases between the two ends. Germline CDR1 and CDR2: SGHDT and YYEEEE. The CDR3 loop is CASSFADMNTEAFF. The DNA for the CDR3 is TGTGCCAGCAGCTTCGCGGACATGAACACTGAAGCTTTCTTT.

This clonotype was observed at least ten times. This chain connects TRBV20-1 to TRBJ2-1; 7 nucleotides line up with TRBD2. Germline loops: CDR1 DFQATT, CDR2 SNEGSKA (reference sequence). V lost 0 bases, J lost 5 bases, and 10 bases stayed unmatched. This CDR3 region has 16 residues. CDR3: CSARDSSGSWDNEQFF. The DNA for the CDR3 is TGCAGTGCTAGAGACTCTAGCGGATCCTGGGACAATGAGCAGTTCTTC.

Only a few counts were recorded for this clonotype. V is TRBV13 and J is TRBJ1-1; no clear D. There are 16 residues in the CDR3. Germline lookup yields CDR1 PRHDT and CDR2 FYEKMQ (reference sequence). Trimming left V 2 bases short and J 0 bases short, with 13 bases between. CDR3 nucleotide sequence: TGTGCCAGCAGCTTATCTTACCAGCTCATGAACACTGAAGCTTTCTTT. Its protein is CASSLSYQLMNTEAFF.

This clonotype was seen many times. The CDR3 spells CASRQQGANSYEQYF. DNA of the CDR3: TGTGCCAGCAGGCAACAGGGGGCAAACTCCTACGAGCAGTACTTC. The chain uses TRBV28 and TRBJ2-7; 9 bases align to TRBD1. This CDR3 contains 15 residues. CDR1 is MDHEN, CDR2 SYDVKM, per germline. With 6 bases clipped from V and 0 bases from J, the junction kept 6 bases outside the gene matches.

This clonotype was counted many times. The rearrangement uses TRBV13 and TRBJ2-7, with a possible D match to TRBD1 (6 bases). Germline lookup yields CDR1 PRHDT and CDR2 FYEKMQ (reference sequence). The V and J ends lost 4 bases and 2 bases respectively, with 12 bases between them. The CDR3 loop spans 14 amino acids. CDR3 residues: CASSSRQAPYEQYF. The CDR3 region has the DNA TGTGCCAGCAGCTCAAGACAGGCCCCCTACGAGCAGTACTTC.

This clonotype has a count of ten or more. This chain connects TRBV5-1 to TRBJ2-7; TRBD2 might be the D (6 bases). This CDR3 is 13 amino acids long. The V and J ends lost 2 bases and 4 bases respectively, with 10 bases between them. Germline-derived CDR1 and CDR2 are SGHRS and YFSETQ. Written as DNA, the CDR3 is TGCGCCAGCAGCTTAGGCGGGGAGTACGAGCAGTACTTC. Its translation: CASSLGGEYEQYF.

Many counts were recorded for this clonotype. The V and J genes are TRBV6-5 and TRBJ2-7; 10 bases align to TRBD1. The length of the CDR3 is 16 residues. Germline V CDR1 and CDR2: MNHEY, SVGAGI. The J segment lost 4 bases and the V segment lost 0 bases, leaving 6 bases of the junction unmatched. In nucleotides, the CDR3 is TGTGCCAGCAGTTACTCATCTCGGGACAGGGGTTACGAGCAGTACTTC. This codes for CASSYSSRDRGYEQYF.

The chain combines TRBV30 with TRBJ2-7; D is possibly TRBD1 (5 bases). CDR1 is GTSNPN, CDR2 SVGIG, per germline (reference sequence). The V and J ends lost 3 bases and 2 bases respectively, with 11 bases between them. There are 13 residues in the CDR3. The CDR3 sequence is CAWRVDTTYEQYF. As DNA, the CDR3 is TGTGCCTGGAGAGTGGACACAACCTACGAGCAGTACTTC.

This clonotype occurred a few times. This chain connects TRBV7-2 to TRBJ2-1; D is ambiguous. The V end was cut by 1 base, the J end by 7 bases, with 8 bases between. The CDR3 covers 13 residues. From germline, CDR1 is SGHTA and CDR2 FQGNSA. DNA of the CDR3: TGTGCCAGCAGCTTAGTTTGGGGTAATGAGCAGTTCTTC. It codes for CASSLVWGNEQFF.

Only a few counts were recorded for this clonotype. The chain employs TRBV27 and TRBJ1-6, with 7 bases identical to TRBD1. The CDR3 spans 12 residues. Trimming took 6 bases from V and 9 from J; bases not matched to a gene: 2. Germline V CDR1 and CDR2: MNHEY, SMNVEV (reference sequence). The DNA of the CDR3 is TGTGCCAGCAGCCCAGGGGGTTCACCCCTCCACTTT. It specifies CASSPGGSPLHF.

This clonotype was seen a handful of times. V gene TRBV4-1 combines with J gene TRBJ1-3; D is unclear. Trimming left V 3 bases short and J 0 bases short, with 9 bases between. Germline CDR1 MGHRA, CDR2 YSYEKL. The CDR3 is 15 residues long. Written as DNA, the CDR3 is TGCGCCAGCAGCCAGGACGGGCTCTCTGGAAACACCATATATTTT. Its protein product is CASSQDGLSGNTIYF.